This section outlines one T cell receptor beta chain sequence together with its context. Its target is not known. This sample stems from a study of memory CD4+ T cells and cytomegalovirus serostatus. Study-level points and caveats: The CMV-associated TCR signature appears largely within the CD4+ memory repertoire.

Single viable CD3+CD4+CD8-CD45RO+ cells were sorted as the memory CD4+ T cells. Serostatus was set by detecting CMV pp150, pp28, p38, p52 IgG. CD4+ T cells were isolated by positive magnetic selection. In the original workflow: After removing out-of-frame reads, 2.3 million or so distinct TCRbeta sequences remained. Here immunoSEQ multiplex PCR was the method, and the copy in TCRdb shows in-frame clones only, minus some. That table supplies the V and J calls and clone size; D and trimming were determined from the DNA. This table holds tens of thousands of clones, 65% to 80% found once. Germline CDR1 reads SGHTS; CDR2 reads YDEGEE. There are 16 residues in the CDR3. V was clipped by 2 bases and J by 0 bases, with 12 bases between them.

V is TRBV5-8 and J is TRBJ1-3; no clear D. This receptor was obtained from an adult in good health and CMV-seronegative. The source material was memory CD4+ T cells from blood. The DNA for the CDR3 is TGTGCCAGCAGCTTCCTCCAAGGGCACTCTGGAAACACCATATATTTT. Its protein product is CASSFLQGHSGNTIYF. Full variable domain (remainder filled in from reference TRBV5-8 and TRBJ1-3): EAGVTQSPTHLIKTRGQQATLRCSPISGHTSVYWYQQALGLGLQFLLWYDEGEERNRGNFPPRFSGRQFPNYSSELNVNALELEDSALYLCASSFLQGHSGNTIYFGEGSWLTVV.